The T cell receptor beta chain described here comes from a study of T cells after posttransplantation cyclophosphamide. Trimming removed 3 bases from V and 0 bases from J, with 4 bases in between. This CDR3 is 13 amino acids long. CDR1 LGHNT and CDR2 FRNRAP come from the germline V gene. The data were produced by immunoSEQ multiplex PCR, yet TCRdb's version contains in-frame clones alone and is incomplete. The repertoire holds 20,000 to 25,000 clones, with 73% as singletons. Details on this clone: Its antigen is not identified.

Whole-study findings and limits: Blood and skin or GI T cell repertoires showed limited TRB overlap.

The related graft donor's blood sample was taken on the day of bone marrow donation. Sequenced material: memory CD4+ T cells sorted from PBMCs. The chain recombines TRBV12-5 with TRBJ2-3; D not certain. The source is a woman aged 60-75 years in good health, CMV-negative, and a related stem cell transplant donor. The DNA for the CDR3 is TGTGCTAGTGGTTTCGGGAGCACAGATACGCAGTATTTT. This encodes CASGFGSTDTQYF.